This is a list of T cell receptor beta chains from one sample in a study of tumor-infiltrating lymphocytes in localized non-small cell lung cancer. TCRdb's copy holds only in-frame clones and misses some; the assay was immunoSEQ multiplex PCR. The sample yields over 15,000 clones, over 35% seen once. The specimen sequenced was lung tumor tissue. The receptors originated from a human donor with non-small cell lung cancer. Both conserved end residues are part of each CDR3. A D gene is named only where the DNA matches it firmly. The size field is filled for only some rows; it gives once, few, many or a size class.

j_gene: TRBJ1-2; abundance: -; d_gene: TRBD1; v_gene: TRBV19; CDR3nt: TGTGCCAGTAGTATGCTCCAGGGGGTAAACTATGGCTACACCTTC; CDR3aa: CASSMLQGVNYGYTF
j_gene: TRBJ2-7; abundance: -; d_gene: TRBD1; v_gene: TRBV6-5; CDR3nt: TGTGCCAGCAGGCGACAGGGGCCTACCTACGAGCAGTACTTC; CDR3aa: CASRRQGPTYEQYF
j_gene: TRBJ1-1; abundance: -; d_gene: TRBD1; v_gene: TRBV29-1; CDR3nt: TGCAGCGCGGGACAGGGGGGGTTTTTAGCGGAAGCTTTCTTT; CDR3aa: CSAGQGGFLAEAFF
j_gene: TRBJ1-1; abundance: once; d_gene: TRBD1; v_gene: TRBV4-1; CDR3nt: TGCGCCAGCAGCCAGGGGACAGGGGTGGGGGACACTGAAGCTTTCTTT; CDR3aa: CASSQGTGVGDTEAFF
j_gene: TRBJ2-3; abundance: few; d_gene: -; v_gene: TRBV5-1; CDR3nt: TGCGCCAGCAAAAGGGACGGCACAGATACGCAGTATTTT; CDR3aa: CASKRDGTDTQYF
j_gene: TRBJ2-7; abundance: -; d_gene: TRBD1; v_gene: TRBV28; CDR3nt: TGTGCCAGCAGACAGGGGCCCTACGAGCAGTACTTC; CDR3aa: CASRQGPYEQYF
j_gene: TRBJ2-7; abundance: -; d_gene: TRBD1; v_gene: TRBV7-2; CDR3nt: TGTGCCAGCAGCTTAACGGGACAGGGCGGCCGAGAGCAGTACTTC; CDR3aa: CASSLTGQGGREQYF
j_gene: TRBJ2-7; abundance: -; d_gene: -; v_gene: TRBV6-6; CDR3nt: TGTGCCAGTTCGAACGACGATACAATACAGTACTTC; CDR3aa: CASSNDDTIQYF
j_gene: TRBJ1-4; abundance: large; d_gene: -; v_gene: TRBV7-9; CDR3nt: TGTGCCAGCAGGCAAAGTGGAGAAAAACTGTTTTTT; CDR3aa: CASRQSGEKLFF
j_gene: TRBJ1-6; abundance: -; d_gene: -; v_gene: TRBV25-1; CDR3nt: TGTGCCAGCAGTCGGACGGCGGATTCACCCCTCCACTTT; CDR3aa: CASSRTADSPLHF
j_gene: TRBJ2-7; abundance: -; d_gene: -; v_gene: TRBV10-3; CDR3nt: TGTGCCATCAGTGAGCCGTCCATAGGGGGTGACCTACGAGTGACCTACGAGCAGTACTTC; CDR3aa: CAISEPSIGGDLRVTYEQYF
j_gene: TRBJ1-5; abundance: -; d_gene: TRBD1; v_gene: TRBV4-2; CDR3nt: TGTGCCAGCAGCCCAGGACAGGGGGCTTTCAATCAGCCCCAGCATTTT; CDR3aa: CASSPGQGAFNQPQHF
j_gene: TRBJ2-5; abundance: -; d_gene: -; v_gene: TRBV20-1; CDR3nt: TGCAGTATGCTACCACAAGAGACCCAGTACTTC; CDR3aa: CSMLPQETQYF
j_gene: TRBJ2-7; abundance: many; d_gene: -; v_gene: TRBV6-1; CDR3nt: TGTGCCAGCAGTGAACAGCCCTACTCCTACGAGCAGTACTTC; CDR3aa: CASSEQPYSYEQYF
j_gene: TRBJ2-3; abundance: -; d_gene: -; v_gene: TRBV29-1; CDR3nt: TGCAGCGGCGTGGCGGGACAGTCCACAGATACGCAGTATTTT; CDR3aa: CSGVAGQSTDTQYF
j_gene: TRBJ1-2; abundance: -; d_gene: -; v_gene: TRBV18; CDR3nt: TGTGCCAGCTCACCACCGTGGGGGGTCGGCTATGGCTACACCTTC; CDR3aa: CASSPPWGVGYGYTF
j_gene: TRBJ2-1; abundance: medium-sized; d_gene: TRBD2; v_gene: TRBV29-1; CDR3nt: TGCAGCGTTGAACAACTAGCGGGGGAGTACAATGAGCAGTTCTTC; CDR3aa: CSVEQLAGEYNEQFF
j_gene: TRBJ1-5; abundance: medium-sized; d_gene: -; v_gene: TRBV7-8; CDR3nt: TGTGCCAGCAGCTTACGACAAGAGGCTCAGCCCCAGCATTTT; CDR3aa: CASSLRQEAQPQHF
j_gene: TRBJ2-5; abundance: -; d_gene: -; v_gene: TRBV9; CDR3nt: TGTGCCAGCAGCGCGCAAGTGACAGGCTACCAAGAGACCCAGTACTTC; CDR3aa: CASSAQVTGYQETQYF
j_gene: TRBJ1-1; abundance: many; d_gene: TRBD1; v_gene: TRBV11-2; CDR3nt: TGTGCCAGCAGCAAAAGCGGGACAGCGAACACTGAAGCTTTCTTT; CDR3aa: CASSKSGTANTEAFF
j_gene: TRBJ1-2; abundance: -; d_gene: TRBD1; v_gene: TRBV28; CDR3nt: TGTGCCAGCAGCCCTGACAGGGTCTATGGCTACACCTTC; CDR3aa: CASSPDRVYGYTF
j_gene: TRBJ1-4; abundance: few; d_gene: -; v_gene: TRBV6-1; CDR3nt: TGTGCCAGCAGTGAAGTGGGGGGAACTAATGAAAAACTGTTTTTT; CDR3aa: CASSEVGGTNEKLFF
j_gene: TRBJ2-7; abundance: few; d_gene: -; v_gene: TRBV10-3; CDR3nt: TGTGCCATCAGTGAGTCGACTCCGGCGGATTCCTACGAGCAGTACTTC; CDR3aa: CAISESTPADSYEQYF
j_gene: TRBJ2-5; abundance: once; d_gene: TRBD2; v_gene: TRBV27; CDR3nt: TGTGCCAGCAGTTTATTAGGCGGGGGGTTCCAAGAGACCCAGTACTTC; CDR3aa: CASSLLGGGFQETQYF
j_gene: TRBJ2-7; abundance: -; d_gene: -; v_gene: TRBV4-2; CDR3nt: TGTGCCAGCAGCCAAGGAAGAGGGGGGGCCGAATTGGTGCAGTACTTC; CDR3aa: CASSQGRGGAELVQYF
j_gene: TRBJ1-1; abundance: -; d_gene: -; v_gene: TRBV11-2; CDR3nt: TGTGCCGCATCGGTGAACACTGAAGCTTTCTTT; CDR3aa: CAASVNTEAFF
j_gene: TRBJ1-5; abundance: many; d_gene: -; v_gene: TRBV7-2; CDR3nt: TGTGCCAGCAGCTTAGAATCGGGGGGCCTTCAGCCCCAGCATTTT; CDR3aa: CASSLESGGLQPQHF
j_gene: TRBJ1-4; abundance: -; d_gene: -; v_gene: TRBV9; CDR3nt: TGTGCCAGCAGCGCGGGACTACACGAAAAACTGTTTTTT; CDR3aa: CASSAGLHEKLFF